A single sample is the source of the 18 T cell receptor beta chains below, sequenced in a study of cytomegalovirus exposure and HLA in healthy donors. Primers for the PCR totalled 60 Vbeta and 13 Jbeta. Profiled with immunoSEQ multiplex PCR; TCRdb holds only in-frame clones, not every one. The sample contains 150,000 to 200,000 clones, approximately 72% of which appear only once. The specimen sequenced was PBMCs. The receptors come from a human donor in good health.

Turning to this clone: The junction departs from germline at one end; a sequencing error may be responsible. In DNA form, the CDR3 reads TGTGCCAGTAGTTCGTCGGACAGGGGTAGGACGAGCAATCAGTCCCAGCATTTT. Its translation is CASSSSDRGRTSNQSQHF. The chain couples TRBV19 to TRBJ1-5; 9 bases match TRBD1. This CDR3 is built from 18 residues. Germline V gives CDR1 LNHDA, CDR2 SQIVND (reference sequence). Complete variable domain (other parts from reference TRBV19 and TRBJ1-5): DGGITQSPKYLFRKEGQNVTLSCEQNLNHDAMYWYRQDPGQGLRLIYYSQIVNDFQKGDIAEGYSVSREKKESFPLTVTSAQKNPTAFYLCASSSSDRGRTSNQSQHFGDGTRLSIL.

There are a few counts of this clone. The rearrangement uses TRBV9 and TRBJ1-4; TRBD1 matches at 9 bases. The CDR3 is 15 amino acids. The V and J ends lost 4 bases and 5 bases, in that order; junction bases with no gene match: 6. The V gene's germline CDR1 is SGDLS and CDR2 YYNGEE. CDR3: CASSLGGQGNEKLFF. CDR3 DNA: TGTGCCAGCAGCCTAGGGGGACAGGGCAATGAAAAACTGTTTTTT.

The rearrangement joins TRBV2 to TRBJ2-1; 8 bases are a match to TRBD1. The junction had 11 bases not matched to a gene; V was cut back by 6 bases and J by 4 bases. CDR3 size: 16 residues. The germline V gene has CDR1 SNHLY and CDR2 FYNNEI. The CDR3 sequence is CASRLDQGASYNEQFF. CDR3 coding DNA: TGTGCCAGCAGATTAGATCAGGGGGCGTCGTACAATGAGCAGTTCTTC. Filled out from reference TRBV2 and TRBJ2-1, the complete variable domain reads EPEVTQTPSHQVTQMGQEVILRCVPISNHLYFYWYRQILGQKVEFLVSFYNNEISEKSEIFDDQFSVERPDGSNFTLKIRSTKLEDSAMYFCASRLDQGASYNEQFFGPGTRLTVL.

The CDR3 DNA follows: TGTGCCAGCAGCCCACGGGACAGCAGCTCCTACGAGCAGTACTTC. Its protein product is CASSPRDSSSYEQYF. The chain recombines TRBV9 with TRBJ2-7; TRBD1 agrees at 7 bases. Per the germline V gene, CDR1 is SGDLS and CDR2 is YYNGEE. The CDR3 extends over 15 amino acids. After removal of 4 bases from V and 0 bases from J, the junction contained 7 bases not matched to a gene.

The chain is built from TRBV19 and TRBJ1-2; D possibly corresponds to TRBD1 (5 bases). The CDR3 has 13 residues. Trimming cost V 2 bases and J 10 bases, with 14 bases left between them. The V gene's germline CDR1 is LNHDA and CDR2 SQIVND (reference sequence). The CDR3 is CASSIPQGGYYTF. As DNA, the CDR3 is TGTGCCAGTAGTATACCCCAGGGAGGTTACTACACCTTC.

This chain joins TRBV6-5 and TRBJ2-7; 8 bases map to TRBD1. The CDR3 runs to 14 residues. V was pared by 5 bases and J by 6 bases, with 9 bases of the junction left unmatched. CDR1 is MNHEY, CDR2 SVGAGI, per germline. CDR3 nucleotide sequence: TGTGCCAGCAGTGATCGATGGACAGGGTCCGAGCAGTACTTC. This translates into CASSDRWTGSEQYF.

This chain's CDR3 is CAITPNGLAGSTDTQYF. The CDR3 nucleotides read TGTGCCATCACCCCGAACGGACTAGCGGGGAGCACAGATACGCAGTATTTT. The V and J genes are TRBV10-3 and TRBJ2-3; 12 positions match TRBD2. Germline V gene sequence: CDR1 ENHRY, CDR2 SYGVKD. The CDR3 extends over 17 amino acids. V gave up 7 bases and J gave up 0 bases; unmatched junction bases: 8.

This chain's CDR3 is CASSGGGTDTDTQYF. The CDR3 nucleotides read TGTGCCAGCAGTGGTGGTGGGACAGACACAGATACGCAGTATTTT. The V and J genes are TRBV2 and TRBJ2-3, with TRBD1 matching 7 bases. Trimming removed 4 bases from V and 2 bases from J; junction bases left unmatched: 6. CDR1 SNHLY and CDR2 FYNNEI come from the germline V gene. CDR3 size: 15 residues.

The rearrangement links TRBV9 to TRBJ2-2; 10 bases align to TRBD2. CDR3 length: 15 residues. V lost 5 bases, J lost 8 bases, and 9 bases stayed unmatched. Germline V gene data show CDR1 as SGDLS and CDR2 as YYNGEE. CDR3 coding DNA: TGTGCCAGCAGTATCAGCGGGGGGGCACCTGGGGAGCTGTTTTTT. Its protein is CASSISGGAPGELFF.

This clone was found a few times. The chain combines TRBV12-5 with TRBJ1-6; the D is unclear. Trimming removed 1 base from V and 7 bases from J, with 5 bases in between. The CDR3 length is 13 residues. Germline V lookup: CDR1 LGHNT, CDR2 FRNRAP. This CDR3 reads CASGLARNSPLHF. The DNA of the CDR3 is TGTGCTAGTGGTTTGGCCAGAAATTCACCCCTCCACTTT.

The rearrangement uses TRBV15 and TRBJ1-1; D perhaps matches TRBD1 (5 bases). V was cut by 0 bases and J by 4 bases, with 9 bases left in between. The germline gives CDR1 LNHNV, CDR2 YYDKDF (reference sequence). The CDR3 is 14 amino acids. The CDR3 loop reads CATSRDRASTEAFF. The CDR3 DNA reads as TGTGCCACCAGCAGAGACAGGGCGAGCACTGAAGCTTTCTTT.

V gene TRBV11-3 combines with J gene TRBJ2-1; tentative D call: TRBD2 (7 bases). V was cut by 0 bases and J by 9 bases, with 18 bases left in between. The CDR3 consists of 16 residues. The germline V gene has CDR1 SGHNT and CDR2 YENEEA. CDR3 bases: TGTGCCAGCAGCTTAGAGCCGGGGGGCGGGCTGGGTGAGCAGTTCTTC. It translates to CASSLEPGGGLGEQFF. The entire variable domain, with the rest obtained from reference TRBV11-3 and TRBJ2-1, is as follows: EAGVVQSPRYKIIEKKQPVAFWCNPISGHNTLYWYLQNLGQGPELLIRYENEEAVDDSQLPKDRFSAERLKGVDSTLKIQPAELGDSAVYLCASSLEPGGGLGEQFFGPGTRLTVL.

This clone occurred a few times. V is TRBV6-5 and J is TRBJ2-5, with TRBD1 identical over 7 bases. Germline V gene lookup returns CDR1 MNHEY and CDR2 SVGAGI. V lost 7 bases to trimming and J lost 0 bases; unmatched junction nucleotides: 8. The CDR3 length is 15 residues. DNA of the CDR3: TGTGCCAGCACCAAGCACGGGACAGACCAAGAGACCCAGTACTTC. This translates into CASTKHGTDQETQYF.

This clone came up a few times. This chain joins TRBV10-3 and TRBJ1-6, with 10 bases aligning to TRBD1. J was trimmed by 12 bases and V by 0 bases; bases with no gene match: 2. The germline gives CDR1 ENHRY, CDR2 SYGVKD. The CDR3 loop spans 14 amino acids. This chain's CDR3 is CAISESTGGGPLHF. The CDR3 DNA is TGTGCCATCAGTGAGTCGACAGGGGGCGGACCCCTCCACTTT.

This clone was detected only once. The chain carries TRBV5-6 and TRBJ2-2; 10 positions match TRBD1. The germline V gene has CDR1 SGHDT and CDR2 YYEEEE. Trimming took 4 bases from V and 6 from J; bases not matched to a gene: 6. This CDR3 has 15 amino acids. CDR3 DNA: TGTGCCAGCAGCCCCCGACAGGGGGCGTCCGGGGAGCTGTTTTTT. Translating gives CASSPRQGASGELFF.

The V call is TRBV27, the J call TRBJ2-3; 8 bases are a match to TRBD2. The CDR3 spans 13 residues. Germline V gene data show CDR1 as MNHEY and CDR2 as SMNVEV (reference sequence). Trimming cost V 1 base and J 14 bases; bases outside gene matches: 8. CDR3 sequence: CASSLLSGLEGYF. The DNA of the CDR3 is TGTGCCAGCAGTTTATTGTCGGGACTAGAGGGGTATTTT.

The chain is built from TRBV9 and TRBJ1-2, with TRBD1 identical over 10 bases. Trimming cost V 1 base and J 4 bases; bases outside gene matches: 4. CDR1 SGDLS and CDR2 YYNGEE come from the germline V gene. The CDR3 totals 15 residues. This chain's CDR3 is CASSVSTGGPYGYTF. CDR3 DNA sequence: TGTGCCAGCAGCGTATCGACAGGGGGCCCCTATGGCTACACCTTC.

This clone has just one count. CDR3 sequence: CASTSGVGTEAFF. CDR3 nucleotides: TGTGCCAGCACCTCAGGGGTTGGGACTGAAGCTTTCTTT. V usage is TRBV27 and J usage is TRBJ1-1, with D possibly matching TRBD1 (6 bases). V was trimmed by 7 bases and J by 5 bases, leaving 14 bases between them. The CDR3 contains 13 residues. Germline lookup yields CDR1 MNHEY and CDR2 SMNVEV (reference sequence).